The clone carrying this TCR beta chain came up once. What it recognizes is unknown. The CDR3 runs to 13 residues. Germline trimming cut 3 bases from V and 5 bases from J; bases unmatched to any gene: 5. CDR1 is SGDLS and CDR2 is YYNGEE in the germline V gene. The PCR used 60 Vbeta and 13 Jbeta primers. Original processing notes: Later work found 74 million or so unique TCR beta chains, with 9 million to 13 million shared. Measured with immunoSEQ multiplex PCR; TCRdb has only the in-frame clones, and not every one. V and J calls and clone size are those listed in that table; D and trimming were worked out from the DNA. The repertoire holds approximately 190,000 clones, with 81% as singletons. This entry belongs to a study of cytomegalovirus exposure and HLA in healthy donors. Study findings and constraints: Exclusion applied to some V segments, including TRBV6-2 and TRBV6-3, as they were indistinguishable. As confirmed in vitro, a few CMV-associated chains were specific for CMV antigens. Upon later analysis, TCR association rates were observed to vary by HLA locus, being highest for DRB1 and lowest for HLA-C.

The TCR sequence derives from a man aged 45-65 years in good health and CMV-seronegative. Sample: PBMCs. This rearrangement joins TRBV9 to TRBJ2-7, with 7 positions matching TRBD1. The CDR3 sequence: CASSGPTGNEQYF. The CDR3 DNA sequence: TGTGCCAGCAGCGGGCCGACAGGGAACGAGCAGTACTTC.